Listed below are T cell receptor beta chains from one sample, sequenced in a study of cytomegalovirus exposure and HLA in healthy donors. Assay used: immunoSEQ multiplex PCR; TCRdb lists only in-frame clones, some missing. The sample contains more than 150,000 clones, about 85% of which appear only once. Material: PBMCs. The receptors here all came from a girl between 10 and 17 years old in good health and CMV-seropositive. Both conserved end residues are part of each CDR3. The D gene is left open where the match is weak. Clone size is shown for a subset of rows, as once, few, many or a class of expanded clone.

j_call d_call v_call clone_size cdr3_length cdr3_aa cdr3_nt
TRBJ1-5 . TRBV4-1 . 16 CASSQDSGSLNQPQHF TGCGCCAGCAGCCAAGATTCCGGGTCCCTCAATCAGCCCCAGCATTTT
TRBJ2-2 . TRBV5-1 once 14 CASSLSANTGELFF TGCGCCAGCAGCTTGTCAGCGAACACCGGGGAGCTGTTTTTT
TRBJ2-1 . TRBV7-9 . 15 CASSLGGRGSNEQFF TGTGCCAGCAGCTTAGGCGGCAGGGGCTCCAATGAGCAGTTCTTC
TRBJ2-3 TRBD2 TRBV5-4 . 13 CASRLAGADTQYF TGTGCCAGCAGACTAGCGGGAGCAGATACGCAGTATTTT
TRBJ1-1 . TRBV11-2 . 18 CASSLVRAPQTMNTEAFF TGTGCCAGCAGCTTAGTCAGGGCCCCGCAAACCATGAACACTGAAGCTTTCTTT
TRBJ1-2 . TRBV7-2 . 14 CASSFRESSYGYTF TGTGCCAGCAGCTTTCGGGAGTCGAGCTATGGCTACACCTTC
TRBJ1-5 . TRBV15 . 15 CATSTEGGENQPQHF TGTGCCACCAGCACTGAAGGGGGAGAAAATCAGCCCCAGCATTTT
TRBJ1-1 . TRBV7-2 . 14 CASLLSARGGEAFF TGTGCCAGCCTTCTCAGTGCCCGGGGGGGTGAAGCTTTCTTT
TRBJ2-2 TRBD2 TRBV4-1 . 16 CASSLRASGNTGELFF TGCGCCAGCAGCCTTCGGGCTAGCGGGAACACCGGGGAGCTGTTTTTT
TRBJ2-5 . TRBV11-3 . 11 CASSSGETQYF TGTGCCAGCAGCTCCGGGGAGACCCAGTACTTC
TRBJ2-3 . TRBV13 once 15 CASSLRAGFTDTQYF TGTGCCAGCAGCTTACGGGCGGGGTTCACAGATACGCAGTATTTT
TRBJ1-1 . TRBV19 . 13 CASKGVLNTEAFF TGTGCCAGCAAGGGGGTATTGAACACTGAAGCTTTCTTT
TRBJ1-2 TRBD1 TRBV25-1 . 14 CASSAGQGRYGYTF TGTGCCAGCAGTGCTGGACAGGGGAGGTATGGCTACACCTTC
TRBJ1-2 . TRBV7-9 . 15 CASSLEAGYDYGYTF TGTGCCAGCAGCTTAGAGGCAGGGTATGACTATGGCTACACCTTC
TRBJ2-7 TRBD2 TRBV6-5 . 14 CASSPAGGSYEQYF TGTGCCAGCAGCCCGGCGGGAGGCTCCTACGAGCAGTACTTC
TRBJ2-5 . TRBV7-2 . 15 CASSAGLSWGETQYF TGTGCCAGCAGCGCGGGACTCTCTTGGGGAGAGACCCAGTACTTC
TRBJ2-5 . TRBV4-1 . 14 CASSRAGLQETQYF TGCGCCAGCAGCCGAGCGGGCCTCCAAGAGACCCAGTACTTC
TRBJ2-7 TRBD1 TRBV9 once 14 CASSLGTGHYEQYF TGTGCCAGCAGCCTGGGGACAGGTCACTACGAGCAGTACTTC
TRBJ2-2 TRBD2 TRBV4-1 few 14 CASSQFSGTGELFF TGCGCCAGCAGCCAGTTTAGCGGGACTGGGGAGCTGTTTTTT
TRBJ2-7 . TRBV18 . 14 CASSPQDRTYEQYF TGTGCCAGCTCACCTCAAGACAGGACCTACGAGCAGTACTTC
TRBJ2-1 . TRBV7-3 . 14 CASSSGSSFDEQFF TGTGCCAGCAGCTCAGGATCTAGCTTCGATGAGCAGTTCTTC
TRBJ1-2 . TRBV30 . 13 CAWKNQAYNGYTF TGTGCCTGGAAGAATCAGGCGTATAATGGCTACACCTTC
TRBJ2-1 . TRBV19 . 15 CASSLGTQNYNEQFF TGTGCCAGTAGTCTCGGGACACAGAACTACAATGAGCAGTTCTTC
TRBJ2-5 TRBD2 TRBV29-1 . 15 CSGTPGLAGQETQYF TGCAGCGGAACCCCGGGACTAGCGGGCCAAGAGACCCAGTACTTC
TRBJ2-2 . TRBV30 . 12 CAWSDYLGELFF TGTGCCTGGAGTGACTATTTGGGGGAGCTGTTTTTT
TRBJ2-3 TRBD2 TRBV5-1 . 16 CASSEGLAGRQDTQYF TGCGCCAGCAGCGAAGGACTAGCGGGAAGACAAGATACGCAGTATTTT
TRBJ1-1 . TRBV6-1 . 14 CASSEGQENTEAFF TGTGCCAGCAGTGAAGGGCAGGAGAACACTGAAGCTTTCTTT
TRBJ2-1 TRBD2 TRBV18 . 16 CASSQAGGLSYNEQFF TGTGCCAGCTCACAAGCGGGAGGGCTCTCCTACAATGAGCAGTTCTTC
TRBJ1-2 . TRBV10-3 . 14 CAISENQRSYGYTF TGTGCCATCAGTGAGAACCAGCGGAGCTATGGCTACACCTTC
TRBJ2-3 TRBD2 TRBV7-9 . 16 CASSSIAGVGTDTQYF TGTGCCAGCAGCTCTATAGCGGGAGTGGGCACAGATACGCAGTATTTT
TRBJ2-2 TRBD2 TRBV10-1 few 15 CASSEKAGGPGELFF TGCGCCAGCAGTGAGAAAGCGGGAGGGCCCGGGGAGCTGTTTTTT
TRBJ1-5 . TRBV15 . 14 CATSRDGETQPQHF TGTGCCACCAGCAGAGATGGGGAGACACAGCCCCAGCATTTT
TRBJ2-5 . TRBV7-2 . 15 CASSSSRLGGETQYF TGTGCCAGCAGCTCCTCGCGGCTAGGAGGAGAGACCCAGTACTTC
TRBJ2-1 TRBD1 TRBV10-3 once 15 CAISGGQVSLNEQFF TGTGCCATCAGTGGGGGACAGGTCTCCCTCAATGAGCAGTTCTTC
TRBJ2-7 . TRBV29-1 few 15 CSAPVPGVWGYEQYF TGCAGCGCCCCGGTTCCGGGGGTTTGGGGATACGAGCAGTACTTC
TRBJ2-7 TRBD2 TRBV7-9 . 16 CASRGLAGFGSHEQYF TGTGCCAGCCGGGGACTAGCGGGGTTCGGGAGCCACGAGCAGTACTTC
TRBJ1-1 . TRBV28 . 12 CATSQGNTEAFF TGTGCCACTTCACAGGGCAATACTGAAGCTTTCTTT
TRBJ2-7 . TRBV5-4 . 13 CASSFGGPYEQYF TGTGCCAGCAGCTTTGGCGGCCCCTACGAGCAGTACTTC
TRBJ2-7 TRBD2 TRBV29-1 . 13 CSVVSGVSYEQYF TGCAGCGTTGTTAGCGGGGTCTCCTACGAGCAGTACTTC
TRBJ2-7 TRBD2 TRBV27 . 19 CASSSPLRPGLASIYEQYF TGTGCCAGCAGTTCCCCTTTAAGGCCGGGACTAGCTTCGATCTACGAGCAGTACTTC
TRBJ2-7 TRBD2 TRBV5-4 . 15 CASSSSSGSSYEQYF TGTGCCAGCAGCTCCTCTAGCGGAAGCTCCTACGAGCAGTACTTC
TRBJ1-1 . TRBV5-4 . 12 CASSPLNTEAFF TGTGCCAGCAGCCCCCTCAACACTGAAGCTTTCTTT
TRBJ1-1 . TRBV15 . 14 CATSTGNPAGEAFF TGTGCCACCAGCACAGGGAACCCCGCAGGGGAAGCTTTCTTT
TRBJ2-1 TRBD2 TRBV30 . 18 CAWNLLAGGQGSYNEQFF TGTGCCTGGAATCTGCTAGCGGGAGGTCAGGGCTCCTACAATGAGCAGTTCTTC
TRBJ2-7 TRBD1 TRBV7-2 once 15 CASSLDPQGAYEQYF TGTGCCAGCAGCTTAGATCCCCAGGGGGCCTACGAGCAGTACTTC
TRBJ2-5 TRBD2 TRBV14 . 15 CASSLTSGSVKTQYF TGTGCCAGCAGCCTGACTAGCGGGAGTGTGAAGACCCAGTACTTC
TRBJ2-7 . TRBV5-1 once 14 CASSLAQGPWEQYF TGCGCCAGCAGCTTGGCTCAGGGCCCCTGGGAGCAGTACTTC
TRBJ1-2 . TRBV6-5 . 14 CASSPTGGHYGYTF TGTGCCAGCAGTCCGACCGGGGGGCACTATGGCTACACCTTC
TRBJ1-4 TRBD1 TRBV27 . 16 CASRLRTGGDGEKLFF TGTGCCAGCAGGCTACGGACAGGGGGAGATGGTGAAAAACTGTTTTTT
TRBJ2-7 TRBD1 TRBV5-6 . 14 CASRPPGQGNEQYF TGTGCCAGCAGGCCACCGGGACAGGGGAACGAGCAGTACTTC
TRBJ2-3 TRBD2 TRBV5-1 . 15 CASSNGLAGTDTQYF TGCGCCAGCAGTAACGGACTAGCTGGCACAGATACGCAGTATTTT
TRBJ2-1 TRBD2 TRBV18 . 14 CASSLLAGIDEQFF TGTGCCAGCTCACTCCTAGCGGGAATCGATGAGCAGTTCTTC